The source of this TCR beta chain is a study of shared clonotypes between healthy human individuals. Study in general: CD8 memory received one plate per donor, CD8 naive two, CD4 memory three and CD4 naive three. General study findings and limits: Generally, estimated richness proved larger in naive subsets than it did in memory subsets. It was observed that about 5% of naive CD4 clonotypes were shared across a few donors.

Sorted-subset replicate PCRs used 150 to 200 ng DNA, approximately 33,000 T cell genomes. This table comes from immunoSEQ multiplex PCR, and its TCRdb copy is limited to in-frame clones, with some not included. The sample holds approximately 350,000 clones; approximately 74% are singletons and the top ten take around a tenth. Comment on this clone: What it binds is unknown.

The CDR3 is 14 amino acids. The germline CDR1 and CDR2 sequences are MNHNS and SASEGT. V shed 8 bases and J 3 bases; nucleotides not matched to a gene: 10. Sequenced sample: memory CD4+ T cells sorted from blood. Sample subset: CD45RA-negative fraction. The chain links TRBV6-1 to TRBJ2-7; 7 bases align to TRBD2. The clonotype originates from a man aged 25 to 40 in good health. CDR3 sequence: CASALGGINYEQYF. The CDR3 DNA reads as TGTGCCAGCGCGTTGGGGGGGATAAACTACGAGCAGTACTTC.